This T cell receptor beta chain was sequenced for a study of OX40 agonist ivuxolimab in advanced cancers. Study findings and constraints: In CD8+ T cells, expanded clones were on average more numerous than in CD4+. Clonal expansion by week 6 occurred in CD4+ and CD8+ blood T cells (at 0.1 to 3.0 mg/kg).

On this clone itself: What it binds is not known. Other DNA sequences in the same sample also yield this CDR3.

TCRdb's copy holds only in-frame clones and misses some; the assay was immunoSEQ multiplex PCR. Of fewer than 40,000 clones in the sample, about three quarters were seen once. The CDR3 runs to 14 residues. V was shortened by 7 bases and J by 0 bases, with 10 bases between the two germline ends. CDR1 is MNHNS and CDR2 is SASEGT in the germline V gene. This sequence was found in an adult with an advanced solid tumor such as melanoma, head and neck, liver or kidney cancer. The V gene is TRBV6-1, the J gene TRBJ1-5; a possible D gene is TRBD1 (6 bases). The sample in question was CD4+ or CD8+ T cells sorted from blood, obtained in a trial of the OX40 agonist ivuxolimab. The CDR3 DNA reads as TGTGCCAGCAACCCGACAGGTAGCAATCAGCCCCAGCATTTT. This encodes CASNPTGSNQPQHF.